The T cell receptor beta chain under discussion was sequenced for a study of blood T cell repertoires in COVID-19 (TCRdb year 2020). A note on the overall study: Samples from collaborators originated in the United States, Italy and Spain and spanned both the acute and convalescent phases of COVID-19. The material from the prospective study consisted of cDNA or gDNA derived from T cells, B-cell-depleted T cells, or PBMCs. Deeply sampled blood TCRbeta repertoires from subjects exposed to, actively infected with, or recovered from COVID-19 were included in the dataset. The repertoires were released in a freely available public database intended as a resource for research on the immune response to SARS-CoV-2. The samples were drawn from two sources: the first 160 participants of the ongoing ImmuneRACE study, and some 1,300 subjects contributed by 6 global collaborators. Nearly every sample came with metadata listing a de-identified subject ID, COVID-19 status, age in years and sex. HLA class I and class II types, where available, came from metadata supplied by the sample provider rather than from assay-based typing. Paper-wide results and their limitations: How much clinical and demographic metadata was included differed by source and by participant, and the metadata was provided uncurated.

Collaborating institutions collected whole blood in K2EDTA tubes following their own protocols. For TCRbeta analysis, collaborators shipped samples as frozen whole blood, isolated PBMCs, or DNA extracted from either of those sample types. With regard to this clone: This receptor's antigen is unknown. No much larger clone is present one base from it, and per-base qualities are unavailable.

The CDR3 sequence holds 15 residues, the cysteine and phenylalanine included. Only CDR3 DNA is held: 45 bases, read in frame from base 1. V and J lose 4 bases and 0 bases, and a span of 12 bases separates them. The germline V gene supplies CDR1 MNHEY and CDR2 SVGAGI. TCRbeta CDR3 regions were amplified from genomic DNA using the immunoSEQ Assay, a bias-controlled multiplex PCR. As for the original processing: The number of nucleated cells in each sample was estimated by amplification of reference gene primers within the assay. Sequence reads were collapsed and filtered to measure the absolute abundance of every unique TCRbeta CDR3 rearrangement. For each sample, productive Simpson clonality was calculated as the square root of Simpson's diversity index across productive rearrangements. As stored in TCRdb, this immuneACCESS dataset retains in-frame rearrangements with V and J assigned. A fraction of the clones does not appear; measured against another copy, unresolved V genes explain less than half of the discrepancy, and the remainder lacks a known reason. Clone size and V and J calls were adopted from that table, with D and trimming inferred from the DNA. This sample holds 53,000 or so clones; roughly 79% were observed only once. The ten largest make up approximately 15% of the sample.

The chain joins TRBV6-5 to TRBJ1-2, with an unclear D gene assignment. The sample comprised peripheral blood. The source is a human donor with active or convalescent COVID-19. The donor label of this sample is uncertain. The CDR3 corresponds to CASSSEGFSNYGYTF. The sequence in DNA is TGTGCCAGCAGTTCCGAGGGCTTTTCTAACTATGGCTACACCTTC.